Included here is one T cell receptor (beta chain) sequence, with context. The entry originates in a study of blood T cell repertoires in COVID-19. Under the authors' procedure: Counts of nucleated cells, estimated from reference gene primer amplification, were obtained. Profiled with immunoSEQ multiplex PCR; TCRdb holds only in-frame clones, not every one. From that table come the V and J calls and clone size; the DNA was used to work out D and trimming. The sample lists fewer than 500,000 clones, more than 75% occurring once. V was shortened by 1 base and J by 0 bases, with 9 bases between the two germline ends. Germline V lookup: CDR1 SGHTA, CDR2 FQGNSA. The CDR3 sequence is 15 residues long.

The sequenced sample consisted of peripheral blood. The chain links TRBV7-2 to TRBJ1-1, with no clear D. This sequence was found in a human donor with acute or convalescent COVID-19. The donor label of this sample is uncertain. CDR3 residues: CASSLGLAMNTEAFF. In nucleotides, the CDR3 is TGTGCCAGCAGCTTAGGGTTGGCCATGAACACTGAAGCTTTCTTT.